What follows are 31 T cell receptor beta chains derived from one specimen sequenced in a study of CD8 T cells in Susac syndrome (dated by TCRdb to about 2019). The library was made by the immunoSEQ multiplex PCR assay. RNA was extracted with the RNeasy kit and about 0.5 to 1 ug was reverse transcribed using random hexamers. TCRdb reanalyzed the raw reads on its own, using fastp at Q25 for trimming and MiXCR for clone calling, and kept in-frame beta chains. Merged by CDR3 protein, the rows form single entries marked with the most common genes and DNA. The sample yields approximately 130,000 distinct CDR3 sequences; more than 75% were counted once. The ten largest clones take up roughly 0.25% of the sample. Sequencing input: CD8+ T cells from PBMCs. The receptors were sampled from a human donor with multiple sclerosis.

This clonotype has only one observation. This chain links TRBV20-1 with TRBJ2-5; D ambiguous. This CDR3 region has 13 residues. Germline-derived CDR1 and CDR2 are DFQATT and SNEGSKA (reference sequence). V was clipped by 4 bases and J by 4 bases, with 13 bases between them. CDR3 DNA: TGCAGTGCTACCCTACAGCCCGGAGAGACCCAGTACTTC. This gives the protein CSATLQPGETQYF.

J is TRBJ2-3 and V is TRBV7-2, with TRBD1 identical over 8 bases. The CDR3 is made up of 15 amino acids. Germline values: CDR1 SGHTA, CDR2 FQGNSA. Germline trimming cut 4 bases from V and 2 bases from J; bases unmatched to any gene: 5. The CDR3 nucleotides read TGTGCCAGCAGCTCCTCTCAGGGGGCCACAGATACGCAGTATTTT. Its translation is CASSSSQGATDTQYF.

The J gene is TRBJ1-1, the V gene TRBV3-1; TRBD1 matches 10 bases. The germline CDR1 and CDR2 sequences are LGHDT and YNNKEL (reference sequence). This CDR3 comprises 15 residues. J was trimmed by 6 bases and V by 5 bases; bases with no gene match: 9. This CDR3 is CASSTPGQGSSEAFF. The CDR3 region has the DNA TGTGCCAGCAGCACACCGGGACAGGGGAGCTCTGAAGCTTTCTTT.

V is TRBV4-2 and J is TRBJ2-7; 7 bases agree with TRBD1. J lost 5 bases, V lost 1 base, and 8 bases had no gene match. Germline V gene sequence: CDR1 LGHNA, CDR2 YNFKEQ. The CDR3 runs 15 residues. CDR3 sequence reads: CASSQADRAGDEQYF. In nucleotides, the CDR3 is TGTGCCAGCAGCCAAGCTGACAGGGCTGGAGACGAGCAGTACTTC.

This clonotype showed up just a few times. The genes are TRBV4-1 and TRBJ2-7; D is perhaps TRBD2 (6 bases). This CDR3 contains 13 residues. Germline CDR1 and CDR2: MGHRA and YSYEKL. Between the trimmed V and J ends, which lost 1 base and 4 bases, there was a span of 8 bases. The CDR3 DNA follows: TGCGCCAGCAGCCAAGGGGGGGATTACGAGCAGTACTTC. This encodes CASSQGGDYEQYF.

This chain links TRBV9 with TRBJ2-3; tentative D call: TRBD1 (5 bases). Trimming pared 0 bases from V and 7 bases from J, leaving 12 bases between. The V gene's germline CDR1 is SGDLS and CDR2 YYNGEE. This CDR3 is built from 14 residues. This CDR3 is CASSVGQNTNTQYF. CDR3 sequence (DNA): TGTGCCAGCAGCGTAGGACAGAACACTAATACGCAGTATTTT.

For this clonotype: One end of the junction does not line up with germline, which may come from a read error. The chain is built from TRBV27 and TRBJ2-2; TRBD1 matches 9 bases. Germline V gene lookup returns CDR1 MNHEY and CDR2 SMNVEV (reference sequence). The CDR3 spans 17 residues. The CDR3 sequence: CAGSSHSKQGADGELFF. The CDR3, as DNA: TGTGCCGGCAGTTCTCACTCTAAACAGGGGGCGGACGGGGAGCTGTTTTTT.

V gene TRBV29-1 combines with J gene TRBJ2-5, with 12 positions matching TRBD2. CDR1 and CDR2 from the germline V gene are SQVTM and ANQGSEA. Unmatched junction bases numbered 6, after V lost 3 bases and J lost 4 bases. This CDR3 spans 15 amino acids. CDR3 amino acids: CSVDLLAGGPETQYF. CDR3 nucleotide sequence: TGCAGCGTTGATCTTCTAGCGGGAGGGCCAGAGACCCAGTACTTC.

This chain joins TRBV24-1 and TRBJ2-1, with 10 bases identical to TRBD1. V gave up 7 bases and J gave up 8 bases; unmatched junction bases: 7. CDR3 length equals 14 residues. CDR1 KGHDR and CDR2 SFDVKD come from the germline V gene. The CDR3 region has the DNA TGTGCCACCAGCCGGACAGGGGGAAGTGATGAGCAGTTCTTC. Translating gives CATSRTGGSDEQFF.

V usage is TRBV3-1 and J usage is TRBJ2-4; D might be TRBD1 or TRBD2, each matching 6 bases. The CDR3 consists of 14 residues. The V end lost 2 bases, the J end lost 6 bases, and 11 bases lay between the germline ends. Germline-derived CDR1 and CDR2 are LGHDT and YNNKEL (reference sequence). The chain's CDR3 is CASSQRQEGNIQYF. The CDR3 DNA is TGTGCCAGCAGCCAAAGACAGGAGGGAAACATTCAGTACTTC.

This rearrangement joins TRBV2 to TRBJ2-3; TRBD2 agrees at 7 bases. This CDR3 comprises 15 residues. In germline, CDR1 is SNHLY, CDR2 FYNNEI. Germline trimming cut 6 bases from V and 2 bases from J; bases unmatched to any gene: 8. For the CDR3, the DNA is TGTGCCAGCAGGCGGGAGCAGGGCGTCACAGATACGCAGTATTTT. The encoded protein is CASRREQGVTDTQYF.

J is TRBJ1-1 and V is TRBV27; the D is unclear. CDR1 and CDR2 from the germline V gene are MNHEY and SMNVEV (reference sequence). CDR3 length: 13 amino acids. V was pared by 5 bases and J by 4 bases, with 11 bases between. The CDR3 region is CASSRGYGTEAFF. The CDR3 coding sequence is TGTGCCAGCAGTAGAGGGTATGGCACTGAAGCTTTCTTT.

This chain joins TRBV27 and TRBJ1-2; D gene unclear. Germline V gene data show CDR1 as MNHEY and CDR2 as SMNVEV (reference sequence). The ends were cut back, 6 bases at V and 2 bases at J, with 13 bases in the middle. The CDR3 consists of 14 residues. The CDR3, as DNA: TGTGCCAGCAGCCTAGGAGGGAAGAACTATGGCTACACCTTC. Protein: CASSLGGKNYGYTF.

The chain combines TRBV12-3 or TRBV12-4 with TRBJ1-5; 7 bases fit TRBD1. The V segment lost 6 bases and the J segment 8 bases; nucleotides outside the gene matches: 4. CDR3 length: 12 amino acids. The CDR3 is CASRTGREPQHF. In nucleotides, the CDR3 is TGTGCCAGCAGGACAGGGAGAGAGCCCCAGCATTTT.

The V and J genes are TRBV11-2 and TRBJ2-7, with 10 bases that match TRBD2. V lost 5 bases, J lost 2 bases, and 6 bases stayed unmatched. CDR1 and CDR2 (germline): SGHAT, FQNNGV. The CDR3 loop spans 15 amino acids. CDR3 sequence (DNA): TGTGCCAGCAGCCCCCTAGCGGGAGCCACCTACGAGCAGTACTTC. Amino acid sequence: CASSPLAGATYEQYF.

The chain carries TRBV27 and TRBJ2-2; D gene ambiguous. Deletions cut 4 bases from V and 6 bases from J, with 6 bases between. Looked up from germline, CDR1 is MNHEY and CDR2 is SMNVEV (reference sequence). The CDR3 is 12 residues long. CDR3 protein: CASSSRAGELFF. CDR3 coding DNA: TGTGCCAGCAGTTCACGAGCCGGGGAGCTGTTTTTT.

This clonotype occurred once. The V gene is TRBV7-2, the J gene TRBJ1-2, with D perhaps matching TRBD1 (6 bases). The CDR3 covers 16 residues. Germline V gene lookup returns CDR1 SGHTA and CDR2 FQGNSA. V shed 0 bases and J shed 4 bases, with 15 bases lying between them. CDR3 residues: CASSLAGAGPFYGYTF. CDR3 coding DNA: TGTGCCAGCAGCTTAGCGGGGGCGGGACCTTTCTATGGCTACACCTTC.

This clonotype was detected a few times. The chain uses TRBV4-1 and TRBJ1-1; the D is unclear. Trimming removed 0 bases from V and 4 bases from J, with 9 bases in between. Germline assignment: CDR1 MGHRA and CDR2 YSYEKL. There are 14 residues in the CDR3. This CDR3 reads CASSQEAGLTEAFF. CDR3 bases: TGCGCCAGCAGCCAAGAAGCTGGGCTCACTGAAGCTTTCTTT.

The genes are TRBV29-1 and TRBJ2-5; D is unresolved. CDR1 and CDR2 from the germline V gene are SQVTM and ANQGSEA. V lost 7 bases to trimming and J lost 2 bases, with 23 bases between them. This CDR3 has 16 amino acids. For the CDR3, the DNA is TGCAGCGGTCTTGAATATGGCGAGACGAGACAAGAGACCCAGTACTTC. Protein: CSGLEYGETRQETQYF.

This clonotype was seen only once. V and J are TRBV6-5 and TRBJ2-3, with TRBD2 matching 11 bases. Germline V gives CDR1 MNHEY, CDR2 SVGAGI. After removal of 6 bases from V and 6 bases from J, the junction contained 5 bases not matched to a gene. The CDR3 has 14 amino acids. The CDR3 coding sequence is TGTGCCAGCAGCCCGACTAGCGGGACGGATACGCAGTATTTT. Protein: CASSPTSGTDTQYF.

This chain uses TRBV9 with TRBJ1-3, with D tentatively TRBD1 (6 bases). Trimming removed 4 bases from V and 1 base from J, with 15 bases in between. Germline loops: CDR1 SGDLS, CDR2 YYNGEE. This CDR3 spans 16 amino acids. For the CDR3, the DNA is TGTGCCAGCAGCTCACAGACAGGCACTTCTGGAAACACCATATATTTT. The encoded protein is CASSSQTGTSGNTIYF.

The CDR3 DNA reads as TGCAGCGTTGAAGGAGGTTTGGGGGAGAGGTCCTACGAGCAGTACTTC. Translation gives CSVEGGLGERSYEQYF. The rearrangement joins TRBV29-1 to TRBJ2-7; D tentatively fits TRBD1 or TRBD2 (5 bases each). This CDR3 has 16 amino acids. Germline-derived CDR1 and CDR2 are SQVTM and ANQGSEA. Trimming shortened V by 1 base and J by 1 base, and 17 bases separated the two germline ends.

The chain is built from TRBV21-1 and TRBJ1-5. TRBV21-1 is noted as a pseudogene. CDR3 length: 20 residues. This CDR3 reads CASSKIPAPPVREGNQPQHF. The CDR3 coding sequence is TGTGCCAGCAGCAAGATTCCCGCTCCCCCGGTCAGGGAAGGAAATCAGCCCCAGCATTTT.

V gene TRBV15 combines with J gene TRBJ2-3; D is ambiguous. CDR1 and CDR2 from the germline V gene are LNHNV and YYDKDF (reference sequence). V gave up 1 base and J gave up 0 bases, with 11 bases separating them. The CDR3 consists of 16 residues. The CDR3 nucleotides are TGTGCCACCAGCAGAGGTCTGGATGTTAGCACAGATACGCAGTATTTT. Amino acid sequence: CATSRGLDVSTDTQYF.

The V and J genes are TRBV20-1 and TRBJ1-5; D is unclear. Deletions cut 5 bases from V and 4 bases from J, with 21 bases between. This CDR3 contains 16 residues. CDR1 DFQATT and CDR2 SNEGSKA come from the germline V gene (reference sequence). Here the CDR3 DNA reads TGCAGTGCTTCTACACTTCTGCCGGGTGGGAATCAGCCCCAGCATTTT. This sequence encodes CSASTLLPGGNQPQHF.

The chain employs TRBV4-3 and TRBJ1-1; perhaps TRBD1 as D (5 bases). Between the trimmed V and J ends, which lost 0 bases and 1 base, there was a span of 18 bases. Germline V gives CDR1 LGHNA, CDR2 YSLEER. The CDR3 is 18 residues long. In nucleotides, the CDR3 is TGCGCCAGCAGCCAAGACCTTTGGGGGTCTTACCCGAACACTGAAGCTTTCTTT. The encoded protein is CASSQDLWGSYPNTEAFF.

V and J are TRBV27 and TRBJ2-3; TRBD1 agrees at 8 bases. Germline V gene lookup returns CDR1 MNHEY and CDR2 SMNVEV (reference sequence). The CDR3 is made up of 16 amino acids. V was pared by 6 bases and J by 2 bases, with 10 bases of the junction left unmatched. CDR3: CASSPTTGGPTDTQYF. The CDR3, as DNA: TGTGCCAGCAGCCCTACAACAGGGGGACCCACAGATACGCAGTATTTT.

This clonotype has a single count. This sequence joins TRBV7-9 and TRBJ2-7; 8 bases match TRBD2. The germline V gene encodes CDR1 SEHNR and CDR2 FQNEAQ (reference sequence). The junction had 11 bases not matched to a gene; V was cut back by 5 bases and J by 2 bases. The CDR3 sequence is 16 residues long. CDR3 sequence reads: CASSLNSGTRAYEQYF. CDR3 in DNA: TGTGCCAGCAGCCTGAACTCCGGGACTAGAGCCTACGAGCAGTACTTC.

This chain joins TRBV6-5 and TRBJ1-1; the D is unclear. The V gene's germline CDR1 is MNHEY and CDR2 SVGAGI. The CDR3 length is 12 residues. The V gene lost 2 bases and the J gene lost 7 bases, with 8 bases spanning the gap. The CDR3 DNA follows: TGTGCCAGCAGTTACCCCCCCGGTGAAGCTTTCTTT. Its translation: CASSYPPGEAFF.

The V gene is TRBV29-1, the J gene TRBJ2-2; D might be TRBD1 or TRBD2, each matching 5 bases. Looked up from germline, CDR1 is SQVTM and CDR2 is ANQGSEA. The CDR3 spans 16 residues. Trimming cost V 0 bases and J 6 bases, with 17 bases left between them. The CDR3: CSVEDRLGERSGELFF. CDR3 bases: TGCAGCGTTGAAGACCGTCTGGGGGAACGATCCGGGGAGCTGTTTTTT.

V and J are TRBV19 and TRBJ2-7; 9 bases fit TRBD2. There are 13 residues in the CDR3. Germline trimming cut 4 bases from V and 3 bases from J; bases unmatched to any gene: 1. Germline V gene data show CDR1 as LNHDA and CDR2 as SQIVND (reference sequence). CDR3 in DNA: TGTGCCAGTAGTACGACTAGCGGCTACGAGCAGTACTTC. Encoded protein: CASSTTSGYEQYF.